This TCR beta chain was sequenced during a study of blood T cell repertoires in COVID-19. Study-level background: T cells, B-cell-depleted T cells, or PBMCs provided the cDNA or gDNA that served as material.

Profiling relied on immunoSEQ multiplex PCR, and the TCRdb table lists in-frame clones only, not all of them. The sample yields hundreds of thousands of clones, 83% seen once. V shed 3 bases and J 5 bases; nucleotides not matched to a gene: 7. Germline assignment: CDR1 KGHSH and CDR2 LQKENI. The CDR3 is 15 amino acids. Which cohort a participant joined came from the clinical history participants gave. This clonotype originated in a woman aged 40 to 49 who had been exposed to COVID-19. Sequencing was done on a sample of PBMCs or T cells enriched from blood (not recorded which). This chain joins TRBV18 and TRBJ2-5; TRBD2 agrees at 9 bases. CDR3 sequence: CASSPAGGPGETQYF. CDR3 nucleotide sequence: TGTGCCAGCTCACCGGCGGGGGGGCCTGGGGAGACCCAGTACTTC.